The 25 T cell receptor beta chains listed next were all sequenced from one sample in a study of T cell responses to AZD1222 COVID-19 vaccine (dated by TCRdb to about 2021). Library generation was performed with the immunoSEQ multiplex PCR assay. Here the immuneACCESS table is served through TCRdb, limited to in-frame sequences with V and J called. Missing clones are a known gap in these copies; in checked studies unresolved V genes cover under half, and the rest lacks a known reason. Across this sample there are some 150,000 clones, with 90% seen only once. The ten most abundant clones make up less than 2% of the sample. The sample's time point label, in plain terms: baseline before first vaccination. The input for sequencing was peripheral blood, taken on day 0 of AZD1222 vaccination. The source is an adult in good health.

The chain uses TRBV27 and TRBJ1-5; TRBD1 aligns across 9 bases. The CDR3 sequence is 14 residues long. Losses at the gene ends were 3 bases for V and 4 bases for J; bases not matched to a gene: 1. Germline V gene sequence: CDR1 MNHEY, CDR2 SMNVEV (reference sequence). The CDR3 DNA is TGTGCCAGCAGTTTGGGGACAGGGAATCAGCCCCAGCATTTT. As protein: CASSLGTGNQPQHF.

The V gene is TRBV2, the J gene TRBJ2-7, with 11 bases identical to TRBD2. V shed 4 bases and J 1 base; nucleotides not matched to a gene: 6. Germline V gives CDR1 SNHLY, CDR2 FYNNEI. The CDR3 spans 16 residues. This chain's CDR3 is CASSVSLAGVSYEQYF. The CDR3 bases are TGTGCCAGCAGTGTTTCACTAGCGGGAGTTTCCTACGAGCAGTACTTC.

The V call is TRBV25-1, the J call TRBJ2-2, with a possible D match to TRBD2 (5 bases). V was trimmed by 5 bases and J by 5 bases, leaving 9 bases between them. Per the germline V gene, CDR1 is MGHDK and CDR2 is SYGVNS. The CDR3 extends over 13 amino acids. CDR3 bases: TGTGCCAGCAGTCATAGGGAGACCGGGGAGCTGTTTTTT. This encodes CASSHRETGELFF.

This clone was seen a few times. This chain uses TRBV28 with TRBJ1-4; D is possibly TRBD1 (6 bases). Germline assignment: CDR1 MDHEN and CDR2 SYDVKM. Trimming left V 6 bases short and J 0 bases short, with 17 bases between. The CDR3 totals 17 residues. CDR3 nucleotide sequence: TGTGCCAGCAGCCGTCTCCGGGACACAGCAACTAATGAAAAACTGTTTTTT. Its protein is CASSRLRDTATNEKLFF.

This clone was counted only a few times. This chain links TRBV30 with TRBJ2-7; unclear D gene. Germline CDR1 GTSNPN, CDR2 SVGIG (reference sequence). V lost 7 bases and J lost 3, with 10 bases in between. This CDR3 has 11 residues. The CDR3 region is CAYGAVYEQYF. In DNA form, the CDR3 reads TGTGCCTACGGCGCCGTCTACGAGCAGTACTTC.

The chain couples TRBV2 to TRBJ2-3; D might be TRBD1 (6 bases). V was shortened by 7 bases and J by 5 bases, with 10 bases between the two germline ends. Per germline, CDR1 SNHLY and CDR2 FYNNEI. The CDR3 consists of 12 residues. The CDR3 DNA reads TGTGCCAGCAAGGCAGGGGAAGATACGCAGTATTTT. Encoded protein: CASKAGEDTQYF.

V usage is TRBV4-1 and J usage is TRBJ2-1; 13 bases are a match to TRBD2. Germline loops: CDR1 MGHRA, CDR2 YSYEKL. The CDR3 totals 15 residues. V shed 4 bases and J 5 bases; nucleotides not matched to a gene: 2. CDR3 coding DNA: TGCGCCAGCAGCCGTGGGACTAGCGGGGACAATGAGCAGTTCTTC. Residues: CASSRGTSGDNEQFF.

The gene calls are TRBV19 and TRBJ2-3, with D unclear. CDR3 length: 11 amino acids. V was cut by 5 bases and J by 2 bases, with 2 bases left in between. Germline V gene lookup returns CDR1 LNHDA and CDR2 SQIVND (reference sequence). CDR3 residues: CASSFTDTQYF. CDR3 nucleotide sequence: TGTGCCAGTAGTTTCACAGATACGCAGTATTTT. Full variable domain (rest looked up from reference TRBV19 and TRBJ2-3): DGGITQSPKYLFRKEGQNVTLSCEQNLNHDAMYWYRQDPGQGLRLIYYSQIVNDFQKGDIAEGYSVSREKKESFPLTVTSAQKNPTAFYLCASSFTDTQYFGPGTRLTVL.

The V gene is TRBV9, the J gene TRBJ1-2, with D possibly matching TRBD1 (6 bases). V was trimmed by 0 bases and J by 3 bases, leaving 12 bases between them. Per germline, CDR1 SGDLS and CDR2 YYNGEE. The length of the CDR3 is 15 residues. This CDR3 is CASSVGGGQDYGYTF. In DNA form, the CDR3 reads TGTGCCAGCAGCGTAGGAGGGGGGCAGGACTATGGCTACACCTTC. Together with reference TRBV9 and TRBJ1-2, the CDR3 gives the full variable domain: DSGVTQTPKHLITATGQRVTLRCSPRSGDLSVYWYQQSLDQGLQFLIQYYNGEERAKGNILERFSAQQFPDLHSELNLSSLELGDSALYFCASSVGGGQDYGYTFGSGTRLTVV.

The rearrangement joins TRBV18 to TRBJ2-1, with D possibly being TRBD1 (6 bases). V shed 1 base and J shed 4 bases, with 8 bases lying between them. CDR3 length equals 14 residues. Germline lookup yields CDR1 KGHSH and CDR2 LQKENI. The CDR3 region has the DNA TGTGCCAGCTCACCACAGGGGGTTTACAATGAGCAGTTCTTC. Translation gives CASSPQGVYNEQFF.

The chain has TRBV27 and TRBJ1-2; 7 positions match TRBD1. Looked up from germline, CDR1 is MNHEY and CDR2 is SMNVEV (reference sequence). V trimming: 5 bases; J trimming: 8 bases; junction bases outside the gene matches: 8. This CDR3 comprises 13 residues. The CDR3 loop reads CASSATGARGYTF. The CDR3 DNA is TGTGCCAGCAGTGCAACAGGGGCGCGGGGCTACACCTTC.

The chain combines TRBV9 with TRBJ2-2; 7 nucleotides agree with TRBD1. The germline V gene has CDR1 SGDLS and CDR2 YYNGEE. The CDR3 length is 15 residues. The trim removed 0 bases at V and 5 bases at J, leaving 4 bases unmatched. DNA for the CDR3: TGTGCCAGCAGCGTAGGACAGGGCGGTACCGGGGAGCTGTTTTTT. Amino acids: CASSVGQGGTGELFF.

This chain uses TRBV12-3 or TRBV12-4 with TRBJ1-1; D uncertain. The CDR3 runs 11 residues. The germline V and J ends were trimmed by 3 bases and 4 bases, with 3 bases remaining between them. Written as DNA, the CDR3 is TGTGCCAGCAGTTTGGGCACTGAAGCTTTCTTT. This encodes CASSLGTEAFF.

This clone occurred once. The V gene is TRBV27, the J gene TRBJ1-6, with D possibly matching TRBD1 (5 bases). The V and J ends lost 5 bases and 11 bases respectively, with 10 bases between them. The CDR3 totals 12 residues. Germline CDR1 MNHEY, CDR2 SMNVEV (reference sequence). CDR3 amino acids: CASSQGRAPLHF. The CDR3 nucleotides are TGTGCCAGCAGTCAGGGAAGGGCACCCCTCCACTTT.

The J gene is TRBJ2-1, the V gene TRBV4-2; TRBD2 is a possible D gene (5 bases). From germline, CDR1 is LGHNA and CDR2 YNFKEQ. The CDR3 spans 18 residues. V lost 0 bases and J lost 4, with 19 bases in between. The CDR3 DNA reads TGTGCCAGCAGCCAAGATTTGGCCGCTAGCCGGCGATACAATGAGCAGTTCTTC. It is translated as CASSQDLAASRRYNEQFF.

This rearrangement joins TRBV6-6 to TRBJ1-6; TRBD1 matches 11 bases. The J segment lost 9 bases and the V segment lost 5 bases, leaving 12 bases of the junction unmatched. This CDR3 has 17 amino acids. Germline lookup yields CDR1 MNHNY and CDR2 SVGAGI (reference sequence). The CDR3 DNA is TGTGCCAGCAGTCCTAATCCCGGGACAGGGGGTCCTTCACCCCTCCACTTT. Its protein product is CASSPNPGTGGPSPLHF.

This CDR3 reads CASSQEARGPGGYTF. The CDR3 DNA follows: TGTGCCAGCAGCCAAGAGGCCAGGGGGCCAGGGGGCTACACCTTC. The chain has TRBV3-1 (or the pseudogene TRBV3-2) and TRBJ1-2; TRBD1 matches 8 bases. V gave up 0 bases and J gave up 8 bases; unmatched junction bases: 8. Germline values: CDR1 LGHDT, CDR2 YNNKEL (reference sequence). The CDR3 is 15 residues long.

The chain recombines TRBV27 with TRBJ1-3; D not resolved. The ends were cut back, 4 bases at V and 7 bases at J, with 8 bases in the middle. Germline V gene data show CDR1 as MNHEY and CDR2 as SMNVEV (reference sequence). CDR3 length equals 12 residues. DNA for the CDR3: TGTGCCAGCAGTTCCCCGGGTAACACCATATATTTT. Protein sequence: CASSSPGNTIYF.

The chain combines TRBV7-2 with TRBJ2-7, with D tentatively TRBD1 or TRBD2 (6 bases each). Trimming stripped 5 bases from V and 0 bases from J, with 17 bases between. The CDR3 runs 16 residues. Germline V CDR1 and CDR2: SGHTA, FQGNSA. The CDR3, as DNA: TGTGCCAGCAGCCATAACATGGGGGGCGACTCCTACGAGCAGTACTTC. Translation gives CASSHNMGGDSYEQYF.

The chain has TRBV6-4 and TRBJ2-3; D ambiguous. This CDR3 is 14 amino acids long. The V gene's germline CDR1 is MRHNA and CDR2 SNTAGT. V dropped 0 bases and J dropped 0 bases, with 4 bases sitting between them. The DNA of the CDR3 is TGTGCCAGCAGTGACTCGGCTAGCACAGATACGCAGTATTTT. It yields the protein CASSDSASTDTQYF.

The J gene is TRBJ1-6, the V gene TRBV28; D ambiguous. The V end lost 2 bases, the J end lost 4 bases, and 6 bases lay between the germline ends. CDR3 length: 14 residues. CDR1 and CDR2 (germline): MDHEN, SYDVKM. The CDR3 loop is CASSLNRYNSPLHF. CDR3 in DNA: TGTGCCAGCAGTTTAAATAGGTATAATTCACCCCTCCACTTT.

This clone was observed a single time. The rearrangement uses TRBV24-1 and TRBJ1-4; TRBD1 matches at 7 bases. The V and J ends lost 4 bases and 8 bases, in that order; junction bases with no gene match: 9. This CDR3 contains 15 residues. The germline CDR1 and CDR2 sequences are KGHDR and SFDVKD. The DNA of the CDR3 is TGTGCCACCAGTGACCCGACAGGGCCTGGGGAAAAACTGTTTTTT. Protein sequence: CATSDPTGPGEKLFF.

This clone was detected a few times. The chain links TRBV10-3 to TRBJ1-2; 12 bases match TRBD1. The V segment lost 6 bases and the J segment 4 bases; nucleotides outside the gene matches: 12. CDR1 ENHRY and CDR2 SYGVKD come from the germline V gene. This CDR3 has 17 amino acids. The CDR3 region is CAIRNTNGTGGSYGYTF. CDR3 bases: TGTGCCATCAGAAATACAAATGGGACAGGGGGCAGCTATGGCTACACCTTC.

For the CDR3, the DNA is TGTGCCAGCCGCAGGGGGAAGAACACTGAAGCTTTCTTT. This codes for CASRRGKNTEAFF. The chain carries TRBV6-5 and TRBJ1-1; 7 bases are shared with TRBD1. Germline loops: CDR1 MNHEY, CDR2 SVGAGI. V shed 8 bases and J 1 base; nucleotides not matched to a gene: 4. The CDR3 has 13 amino acids.

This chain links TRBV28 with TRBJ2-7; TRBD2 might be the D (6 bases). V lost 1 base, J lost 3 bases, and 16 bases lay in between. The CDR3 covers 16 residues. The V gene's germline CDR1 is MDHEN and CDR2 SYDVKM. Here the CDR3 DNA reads TGTGCCAGCAGTTTATCCCAAGGGAGGATCAACTACGAGCAGTACTTC. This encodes CASSLSQGRINYEQYF.